The 5 T cell receptor beta chains below come from one sample, sequenced in a study of control samples from healthy donors and cancer patients. Repertoires were generated with immunoSEQ multiplex PCR, while TCRdb's copy carries only in-frame clones and drops some. The sample consists of tens of thousands of clones, approximately 90% of them appearing once. Input material: blood. The receptors stem from a woman aged 65 to 85 in good health.

This sequence joins TRBV7-9 and TRBJ2-1; 13 bases line up with TRBD2. The germline V gene encodes CDR1 SEHNR and CDR2 FQNEAQ (reference sequence). The ends lost 4 bases at V and 10 bases at J; junction bases unmatched: 10. The CDR3 is 16 amino acids. The CDR3 bases are TGTGCCAGCAGCTCCCTACTAGCGGGAGGGCCGAGGGAGCAGTTCTTC. Amino acid sequence: CASSSLLAGGPREQFF.

This chain joins TRBV2 and TRBJ2-5, with 9 bases identical to TRBD2. This CDR3 has 14 residues. The junction had 8 bases not matched to a gene; V was cut back by 7 bases and J by 5 bases. From germline, CDR1 is SNHLY and CDR2 FYNNEI. In nucleotides, the CDR3 is TGTGCCAGCAACGTAGCGGGAGTCCTCGAGACCCAGTACTTC. Amino acid sequence: CASNVAGVLETQYF.

This clone was picked up one time. This chain joins TRBV19 and TRBJ2-7, with a weak D call TRBD1 (5 bases). The germline V and J ends were trimmed by 3 bases and 0 bases, with 12 bases remaining between them. This CDR3 spans 15 amino acids. Germline CDR1 is LNHDA and CDR2 is SQIVND (reference sequence). CDR3 sequence (DNA): TGTGCCAGTAGTATCACAGGCTTCTCCTCCTACGAGCAGTACTTC. Protein sequence: CASSITGFSSYEQYF. Complete variable domain (other parts from reference TRBV19 and TRBJ2-7): DGGITQSPKYLFRKEGQNVTLSCEQNLNHDAMYWYRQDPGQGLRLIYYSQIVNDFQKGDIAEGYSVSREKKESFPLTVTSAQKNPTAFYLCASSITGFSSYEQYFGPGTRLTVT.

This chain uses TRBV5-1 with TRBJ2-5; D ambiguous. Looked up from germline, CDR1 is SGHRS and CDR2 is YFSETQ. V lost 0 bases and J 2 bases, leaving 8 bases between the germline ends. The CDR3 covers 14 residues. The CDR3 region is CASSLGPGQETQYF. CDR3 bases: TGCGCCAGCAGCTTGGGCCCGGGTCAAGAGACCCAGTACTTC.

The chain carries TRBV5-6 and TRBJ2-1; 7 bases agree with TRBD2. The length of the CDR3 is 16 residues. CDR1 and CDR2 (germline): SGHDT, YYEEEE. J gave up 5 bases and V 5 bases, and 13 bases lay outside the gene matches. CDR3 residues: CASRFLTGGLHNEQFF. CDR3 in DNA: TGTGCCAGCAGATTTTTGACGGGGGGTCTTCACAATGAGCAGTTCTTC.